This is a list of T cell receptor beta chains from one sample in a study of blood T cell repertoires in COVID-19. The repertoire was sequenced with immunoSEQ multiplex PCR; TCRdb's copy has only in-frame clones and lacks some. Of 300,000 or so clones listed, about 90% are singletons. Sample: peripheral blood. These receptor sequences come from a woman in her 50s who had recovered from COVID-19. Each CDR3 is given with its conserved first and last residue. The D gene is left open where the match is weak. Clone size is stated in some rows and not others, as once, few, many or a class when expanded.

clone_size j_call v_call d_call cdr3_nt cdr3_aa
. TRBJ2-7 TRBV19 TRBD1 TGTGCCAGTAGTACGGGGACAGGAGGGACCTACGAGCAGTACTTC CASSTGTGGTYEQYF
. TRBJ2-3 TRBV4-1 . TGCGCCAGCAGCCAAGGATCAGGCACCTTCGGCACAGATACGCAGTATTTT CASSQGSGTFGTDTQYF
. TRBJ2-1 TRBV27 TRBD2 TGTGCCACCGCTGGGACTAGCGGGAGCAATGAGCAGTTCTTC CATAGTSGSNEQFF
. TRBJ2-7 TRBV19 . TGTGCCAGCTCAGGGGGGATTTTCCACGAGCAGTACTTC CASSGGIFHEQYF
. TRBJ2-1 TRBV28 . TGTGCCAGCAGTTTGATACAGGTACGAGGTGAGCAGTTCTTC CASSLIQVRGEQFF
. TRBJ1-3 TRBV7-2 . TGTGCCAGCAGCCCCCTTCTAGCGAGCTCTGGAAACACCATATATTTT CASSPLLASSGNTIYF
. TRBJ2-6 TRBV7-3 . TGTGCCAGCAGCACAGGGCGCTCTGGGGCCAACGTCCTGACTTTC CASSTGRSGANVLTF
. TRBJ2-7 TRBV7-2 TRBD2 TGTGCCAGCAGCTTAGTAGCGGGAGTTTTCGAGCAGTACTTC CASSLVAGVFEQYF
once TRBJ2-7 TRBV6-5 . TGTGCCAGCAGTTACTCCTCGGACTCCCAGCTCGCCGAGCAGTACTTC CASSYSSDSQLAEQYF
. TRBJ2-6 TRBV19 . TGTGCCAGTAGTATATCAGGTCACTCTGGGGCCAACGTCCTGACTTTC CASSISGHSGANVLTF
. TRBJ1-1 TRBV7-2 . TGTGCCAGCAGCCCCCCGGGTAACACTGAAGCTTTCTTT CASSPPGNTEAFF
once TRBJ2-5 TRBV19 TRBD2 TGTGCCAGTAGTACCCACCTAGCGGGAGGGCAAGAGACCCAGTACTTC CASSTHLAGGQETQYF
. TRBJ2-5 TRBV28 TRBD1 TGTGCCAGCAGTTTGGGACAGGGGGAGGTTGGGACCCAGTACTTC CASSLGQGEVGTQYF
. TRBJ2-7 TRBV7-2 TRBD2 TGTGCCAGCAGCCCTAGGGCTAGCGGGGGGGAGTCCTACGAGCAGTACTTC CASSPRASGGESYEQYF
. TRBJ1-5 TRBV4-3 . TGCGCCAGCAGCCAAGATTTTAGACAGTGGAATCAGCCCCAGCATTTT CASSQDFRQWNQPQHF
. TRBJ1-4 TRBV19 TRBD1 TGTGCCAGTAGTATTGATCGACAGGGGATTGAAAAACTGTTTTTT CASSIDRQGIEKLFF
. TRBJ2-5 TRBV28 TRBD1 TGTGCCAGCAGCTTAGGGGGCTGGACAGAGACCCAGTACTTC CASSLGGWTETQYF
. TRBJ2-7 TRBV5-1 TRBD2 TGCGCCAGCAGCTTGACGGCGGGAGGGCCGAGGGAGCAGTACTTC CASSLTAGGPREQYF
once TRBJ2-1 TRBV2 TRBD2 TGTGCCAGCAGCGCAACCATAGCGGGAGCATTGTACAATGAGCAGTTCTTC CASSATIAGALYNEQFF
. TRBJ1-2 TRBV28 . TGTGCCAGCAGTTCGGCGGCGGGGTTGGGGACGCATGGCTACACCTTC CASSSAAGLGTHGYTF
. TRBJ2-7 TRBV28 TRBD1 TGTGCCAGCAGCTCTAGCCGAGACAGGGGATGGCCCTACGAGCAGTACTTC CASSSSRDRGWPYEQYF
. TRBJ2-7 TRBV2 . TGTGCCAGCAGTCTGGTCTTAGCCTACGAGCAGTACTTC CASSLVLAYEQYF
few TRBJ2-1 TRBV30 . TGTGCCTGGAGTGTAACGGGGCGGGGGCAGTTCTTC CAWSVTGRGQFF
. TRBJ1-2 TRBV6-5 TRBD1 TGTGCCAGCAGGGGGGACAGGGAGGGAGGCTACACCTTC CASRGDREGGYTF
. TRBJ2-5 TRBV2 . TGTGCCAGCAACCCTGGAGCGCCCTCGGGGACCCAGTACTTC CASNPGAPSGTQYF
. TRBJ2-7 TRBV7-2 TRBD2 TGTGCCAGCAGCTTAAATCCCGGGACTAGCGGGAGAGGCTACGAGCAGTACTTC CASSLNPGTSGRGYEQYF
few TRBJ2-3 TRBV5-1 . TGCGCCAGCAGCTTGGCCGGGGGCACAGATACGCAGTATTTT CASSLAGGTDTQYF
. TRBJ2-5 TRBV5-6 TRBD1 TGTGCCAGCAGCCAGGTGGGACAGGGGGCCGGGACCCAGTACTTC CASSQVGQGAGTQYF
. TRBJ1-2 TRBV3-1/TRBV3-2 TRBD1 TGTGCCAGCAGCCGCGGACAGGGGCGCCATCCCACCTTC CASSRGQGRHPTF
. TRBJ2-1 TRBV10-2 TRBD2 TGCGCCAGCAGAGACCCCGGGACTAGCGGGAATGAGCAGTTCTTC CASRDPGTSGNEQFF
. TRBJ2-5 TRBV3-1/TRBV3-2 TRBD1 TGTGCCAGCAGCCAAGCGACAGGGAGTGGGGAGACCCAGTACTTC CASSQATGSGETQYF
. TRBJ1-4 TRBV6-1 . TGTGCCAGCAGTGAAGACAGGTTCGGAAAACTGTTTTTT CASSEDRFGKLFF
. TRBJ1-5 TRBV28 . TGTGCCAGCGAGAAGGGGGATAGAAAGCCCCAGCATTTT CASEKGDRKPQHF
. TRBJ2-2 TRBV9 TRBD1 TGTGCCAGCAGCGCCCGATCAGGGACAGGAACGAACACCGGGGAGCTGTTTTTT CASSARSGTGTNTGELFF
. TRBJ2-7 TRBV28 . TGTGCCAGCAAACAGGCCGGCTACGAGCAGTACTTC CASKQAGYEQYF
once TRBJ2-3 TRBV5-6 . TGTGCCAGCAGCTACCCCGGTGGGCCGACAGATACGCAGTATTTT CASSYPGGPTDTQYF
. TRBJ1-5 TRBV30 TRBD1 TGTGCCTCCGGGACAGGGTTCAATCAGCCCCAGCATTTT CASGTGFNQPQHF
. TRBJ2-1 TRBV7-6 . TGTGCCAGCAGCTTAGCGATTAGCGGTAGCTACAATGAGCAGTTCTTC CASSLAISGSYNEQFF
. TRBJ2-4 TRBV29-1 TRBD1 TGCAGCGCCCTGACAGGGATAGCCAAAAACATTCAGTACTTC CSALTGIAKNIQYF
few TRBJ1-1 TRBV6-5 . TGTGCCAGCAGGGTGAGGGGAGGATGGACTGAAGCTTTCTTT CASRVRGGWTEAFF
few TRBJ1-5 TRBV19 TRBD1 TGTGCCAGTAGTATCGGGACAGGGGGCGCCGGGAGCAATCAGCCCCAGCATTTT CASSIGTGGAGSNQPQHF
. TRBJ1-4 TRBV27 . TGTGCCAGCAGTTTATTCGGTAATAATAATGAAAAACTGTTTTTT CASSLFGNNNEKLFF
. TRBJ2-1 TRBV7-2 TRBD2 TGTGCCAGCAGCATTACTAGCGGGACGTACAATGAGCAGTTCTTC CASSITSGTYNEQFF
. TRBJ2-2 TRBV7-2 TRBD1 TGTGCCAGCAGCTTGGGACAGGGAACGGTTCGGGTCACCGGGGAGCTGTTTTTT CASSLGQGTVRVTGELFF
. TRBJ1-2 TRBV28 . TGTGCCAGCAGTTTGTTAGTGCCAGACGGCCCGGGTGGCTACACCTTC CASSLLVPDGPGGYTF
. TRBJ1-2 TRBV29-1 TRBD1 TGCAGCGAACAATTCGGACAGGGCGAAGGCTACACCTTC CSEQFGQGEGYTF
. TRBJ1-6 TRBV7-9 TRBD1 TGTGCCAGCAGCTCGGACAGGGGATACTCCTATAATTCACCCCTCCACTTT CASSSDRGYSYNSPLHF
. TRBJ2-2 TRBV4-2 . TGTGCCAGCAGCCGGGACTGGGGCACCGGGGAGCTGTTTTTT CASSRDWGTGELFF
. TRBJ1-5 TRBV19 . TGTGCCAGTAGGGTGGAACTGCACGCGACGGGTAGCAATCAGCCCCAGCATTTT CASRVELHATGSNQPQHF
. TRBJ2-7 TRBV3-1/TRBV3-2 . TGTGCCAGCAGCCCAAACAGGGGGGGAAGCGAGCAGTACTTC CASSPNRGGSEQYF
once TRBJ2-6 TRBV7-9 TRBD2 TGTGCCAGCAGGGGACTAGCGGGGCTGCCTGGGGCCAACGTCCTGACTTTC CASRGLAGLPGANVLTF
. TRBJ2-3 TRBV19 TRBD1 TGTGCCAACAACCGGGGCAGGGGGTCGGATACGCAGTATTTT CANNRGRGSDTQYF
. TRBJ1-1 TRBV5-1 TRBD1 TGCGCCAGCAGCTCAGGGGGCGCATTTACTGAAGCTTTCTTT CASSSGGAFTEAFF
. TRBJ2-2 TRBV9 TRBD2 TGTGCCAGCAGCTTTAGCGGGAAAAACGGGGAGCTGTTTTTT CASSFSGKNGELFF